These 3 T cell receptor beta chains came from one sample sequenced in a study of cytomegalovirus exposure and HLA in healthy donors. PCR used 60 Vbeta primers and 13 Jbeta primers. Measured with immunoSEQ multiplex PCR; TCRdb has only the in-frame clones, and not every one. The top ten clones hold around 5.8% of a sample with 150,000 to 200,000 clones, approximately 84% of them seen once. Sequenced: PBMCs. These receptors all stem from a male donor in good health and CMV-seropositive.

The chain links TRBV6-4 to TRBJ1-2, with 7 bases lining up with TRBD1. The germline CDR1 and CDR2 sequences are MRHNA and SNTAGT. This CDR3 comprises 12 residues. V was clipped by 7 bases and J by 8 bases; unmatched bases: 7. In DNA, the CDR3 is TGTGCCAGCACCGACAGGGTAGGAGGCTACACCTTC. Its translation is CASTDRVGGYTF.

V usage is TRBV5-1 and J usage is TRBJ2-5, with D unclear. Trimming cost V 4 bases and J 1 base, with 8 bases left between them. Looked up from germline, CDR1 is SGHRS and CDR2 is YFSETQ. CDR3 length equals 13 residues. Written as DNA, the CDR3 is TGCGCCAGCAGCGGTGCGGTCCAAGAGACCCAGTACTTC. Its protein is CASSGAVQETQYF.

The genes are TRBV7-2 and TRBJ1-2; D unresolved. V was cut by 1 base and J by 5 bases, with 5 bases left in between. Germline loops: CDR1 SGHTA, CDR2 FQGNSA. CDR3 length: 12 residues. The CDR3, as DNA: TGTGCCAGCAGCTTAGATTATTATGGCTACACCTTC. Translation gives CASSLDYYGYTF.